This T cell receptor beta chain was sequenced for a study of CD8 T cells in Susac syndrome (dated by TCRdb to about 2019). With respect to the entire study: Among the sequenced Susac syndrome patients, five or six had clinically active disease and fewer than 10 were in clinical remission. At blood withdrawal, Susac syndrome patients were either therapy-naive, taking corticosteroids (in some cases with IVIg as well), or taking IVIg alone. The study used repertoire sequencing to test whether antigen drove CD8+ T cell activation and differentiation in Susac syndrome. The clonality of the CD8+ T cell repertoire was compared across about a dozen healthy donors, 14 Susac syndrome patients and fewer than 16 multiple sclerosis patients.

Remarks on this clonotype: Its antigen remains undetermined. No clone much larger than this one lies a single base away; base qualities are absent.

RNA was extracted using the RNeasy kit, and roughly 0.45 to 1 microgram was reverse transcribed with random hexamers. TCR beta CDR3 regions were amplified with the immunoSEQ multiplex PCR assay covering 54 Vbeta and 13 Jbeta segments. PCR amplification bias was corrected using a synthetic template baseline for primer optimization and computational correction. As for the original processing: Reads were annotated to V, D and J genes according to IMGT and were analyzed with immunoSEQ Analyzer, with only productive sequences retained. To calculate clonality, Shannon entropy was normalized by log2 of the number of productive unique sequences and then subtracted from one. For each patient and control, public and private clones were evaluated among the 100 most prevalent clones. A clone was defined as Susac-specific if it was absent from the healthy and MS cohorts, from over a thousand published viral clones and from other ImmuneACCESS disease sequences. TCRdb trimmed the raw reads at Q25, called clones with MiXCR and kept productive beta chains. Identical CDR3 protein sequences are pooled into one entry, listed with their most common genes and DNA. The V and J calls shown here were made by TCRdb, not taken from the authors' results. This sample has 92,000 or so distinct CDR3 sequences in its table, and about 96% of those were observed once. The ten most abundant clones make up 0.55% to 0.8% of the sample.

General findings and caveats noted by the study authors: Sixteen Susac-specific public clones were identified in the total CD8+ repertoire, and roughly five Susac-specific public clones were identified in the CD8+ TEMRA repertoire. Clonal expansion was observed in Susac syndrome CD8+ repertoires, with the highest expansion in CD8+ TEMRA cells and greater expansion in clinically active than in remitting patients. The study acknowledged that relatively few individuals were included in the TCR sequencing and HLA analysis.

Looking up the germline V gene (reference sequence) yields CDR1 LNHNV and CDR2 YYDKDF. The CDR3 covers 15 residues, taking in both the cysteine and the phenylalanine. The only DNA kept is the CDR3, 45 bases in frame from the first base. The germline ends are 13 bases apart after V is trimmed by 0 bases and J by 5 bases. Peripheral blood CD8+ and CD4+ T cells from healthy donors, Susac syndrome patients and multiple sclerosis patients were profiled by high-throughput TCR beta sequencing. Susac syndrome patients met recently defined diagnostic criteria for definite or probable disease. Bulk CD8+ and CD4+ T cells were purified by magnetic negative isolation, while CD8+ TEMRA cells were enriched using FACS. Blood was drawn into EDTA tubes, processed within 24 hours, and PBMCs were isolated by density gradient centrifugation. PBMCs destined for TCR sequencing were cryopreserved in liquid nitrogen and later thawed in a 37 °C water bath. The sorted or isolated CD4+, CD8+ and CD8+ TEMRA cells reached a purity of at least 90%.

Sequencing input: CD8+ T cells from PBMCs. The rearrangement combines TRBV15 with TRBJ2-5; the D gene is perhaps TRBD1, from 6 matching bases. The receptor comes from a human donor with Susac syndrome. Read as DNA, the sequence is TGTGCCACCAGCAGAGATGGGGGCCCTGGGGAGACCCAGTACTTC. This is translated as CATSRDGGPGETQYF.